The entry below gives a single TCR beta chain sequence along with its context. TCRdb passed the 5' RACE reads through MiXCR, listing each CDR3 protein once. The sample lists hundreds of thousands of distinct CDR3 sequences, roughly 10% occurring once. The sample is drawn from a study of identical twins. The CDR3 consists of 15 residues. The germline CDR1 and CDR2 sequences are SQVTM and ANQGSEA. J lost 7 bases, V lost 6 bases, and 11 bases had no gene match. This sample was also put to use in a study of yellow fever vaccine responses in identical twins.

V and J are TRBV29-1 and TRBJ1-5; TRBD1 matches 11 bases. The sample comprised CD8+ T cells sorted from blood. The clonotype comes from a woman aged 18-30 years in good health. For the CDR3, the DNA is TGCAGCGTGGCCCCCCCGGGACAGGGGGACCAGCCCCAGCATTTT. Its translation is CSVAPPGQGDQPQHF.